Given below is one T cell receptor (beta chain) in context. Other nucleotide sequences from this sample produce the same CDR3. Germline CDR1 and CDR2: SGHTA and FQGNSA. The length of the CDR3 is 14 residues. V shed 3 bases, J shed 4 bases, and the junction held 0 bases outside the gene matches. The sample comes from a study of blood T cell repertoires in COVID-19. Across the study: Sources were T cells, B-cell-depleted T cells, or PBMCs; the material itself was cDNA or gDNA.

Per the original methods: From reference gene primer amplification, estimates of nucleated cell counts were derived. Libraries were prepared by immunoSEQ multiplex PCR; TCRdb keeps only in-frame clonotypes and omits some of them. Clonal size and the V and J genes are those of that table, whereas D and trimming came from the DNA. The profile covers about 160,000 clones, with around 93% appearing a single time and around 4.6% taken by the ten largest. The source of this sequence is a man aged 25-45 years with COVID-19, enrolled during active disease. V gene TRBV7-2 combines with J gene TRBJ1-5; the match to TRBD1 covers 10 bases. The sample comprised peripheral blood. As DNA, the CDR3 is TGTGCCAGCAGCTTGGGACAGGGGAATCAGCCCCAGCATTTT. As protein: CASSLGQGNQPQHF.